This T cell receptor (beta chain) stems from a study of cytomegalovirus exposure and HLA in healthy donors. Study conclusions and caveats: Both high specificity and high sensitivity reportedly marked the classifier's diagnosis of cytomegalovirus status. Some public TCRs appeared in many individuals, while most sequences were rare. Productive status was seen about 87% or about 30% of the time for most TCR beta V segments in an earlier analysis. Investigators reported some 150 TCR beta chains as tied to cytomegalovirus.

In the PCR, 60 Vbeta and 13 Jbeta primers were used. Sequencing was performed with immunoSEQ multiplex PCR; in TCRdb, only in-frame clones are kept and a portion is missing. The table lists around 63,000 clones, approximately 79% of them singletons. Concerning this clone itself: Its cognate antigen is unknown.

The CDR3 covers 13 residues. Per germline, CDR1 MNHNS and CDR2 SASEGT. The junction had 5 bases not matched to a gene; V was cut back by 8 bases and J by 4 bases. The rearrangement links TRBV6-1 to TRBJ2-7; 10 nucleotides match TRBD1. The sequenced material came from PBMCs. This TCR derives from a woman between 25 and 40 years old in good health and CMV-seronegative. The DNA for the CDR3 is TGTGCCAGCCGACAGGGGGCGATGTACGAGCAGTACGTC. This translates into CASRQGAMYEQYV.